The 18 T cell receptor beta chains in this list originate from one sample, sequenced in a study of blood T cell repertoires in COVID-19. Here immunoSEQ multiplex PCR was the method, and the copy in TCRdb shows in-frame clones only, minus some. This repertoire shows 100,000 or so clones, about 91% found once; its top ten account for approximately 0.5%. Sequenced: peripheral blood. The receptors stem from a man aged 55 to 70 with acute or convalescent COVID-19.

This clone was counted between two and nine times. The chain combines TRBV3-1 (or the pseudogene TRBV3-2) with TRBJ1-3; TRBD1 might be the D (5 bases). Germline V gene data show CDR1 as LGHDT and CDR2 as YNNKEL (reference sequence). The CDR3 has 17 amino acids. V lost 1 base, J lost 4 bases, and 17 bases lay in between. CDR3 coding DNA: TGTGCCAGCAGCCAAGGAGACAGCCGACTTTGGGGAAACACCATATATTTT. Translated, it gives CASSQGDSRLWGNTIYF.

The CDR3 DNA reads as TGTGCCAGCAGCCCGGACAGGGGGCTAGAGACCCAGTACTTC. Amino acids: CASSPDRGLETQYF. The chain is built from TRBV2 and TRBJ2-5; 11 bases are shared with TRBD1. The germline gives CDR1 SNHLY, CDR2 FYNNEI. This CDR3 has 14 residues. Trimming removed 6 bases from V and 4 bases from J; junction bases left unmatched: 4.

The V gene is TRBV4-1, the J gene TRBJ1-1; D gene uncertain. Germline CDR1 and CDR2: MGHRA and YSYEKL. With 1 base removed from V and 4 bases from J, the gap between germline ends came to 10 bases. The CDR3 length is 14 residues. CDR3 protein: CASSQAVEATEAFF. For the CDR3, the DNA is TGCGCCAGCAGCCAAGCCGTGGAGGCCACTGAAGCTTTCTTT.

This chain joins TRBV3-1 (or the pseudogene TRBV3-2) and TRBJ2-7, with 8 bases that match TRBD1. This CDR3 spans 15 amino acids. Germline V gene sequence: CDR1 LGHDT, CDR2 YNNKEL (reference sequence). V shed 1 base and J 6 bases; nucleotides not matched to a gene: 8. CDR3 DNA sequence: TGTGCCAGCAGCCAAGTTGGCAGGGGGCGGTTCGAGCAGTACTTC. Residues: CASSQVGRGRFEQYF.

The chain carries TRBV2 and TRBJ1-3; no definite D call. CDR3 length: 14 amino acids. Per germline, CDR1 SNHLY and CDR2 FYNNEI. Trimming cost V 8 bases and J 0 bases, with 11 bases left between them. The CDR3 spells CASEIPGSGNTIYF. CDR3 nucleotide sequence: TGTGCCAGCGAAATCCCGGGCTCTGGAAACACCATATATTTT.

The V call is TRBV4-2, the J call TRBJ2-5; 15 positions agree with TRBD2. The ends lost 4 bases at V and 4 bases at J; junction bases unmatched: 4. Per germline, CDR1 LGHNA and CDR2 YNFKEQ. The CDR3 has 16 residues. CDR3 sequence: CASSRTGLAGGETQYF. The CDR3 bases are TGTGCCAGCAGCCGGACGGGACTAGCGGGGGGAGAGACCCAGTACTTC.

This clone was seen only once. J is TRBJ2-1 and V is TRBV14, with TRBD1 matching over 7 bases. This CDR3 is 13 amino acids long. Germline CDR1 is SGHDN and CDR2 is FVKESK. Trimming at V came to 6 bases and at J to 10 bases, leaving 9 bases not matched to a gene. Written as DNA, the CDR3 is TGTGCCAGCAGAGCTCAAGGGGGCGGAGAGCAGTTCTTC. Its translation: CASRAQGGGEQFF.

With respect to this clone: This CDR3 is also generated by other DNA sequences in the sample. V gene TRBV30 combines with J gene TRBJ1-2; TRBD1 matches 8 bases. The CDR3 has 12 amino acids. V was pared by 5 bases and J by 8 bases, with 7 bases of the junction left unmatched. Germline loops: CDR1 GTSNPN, CDR2 SVGIG (reference sequence). In DNA, the CDR3 is TGTGCCTGGGGAACAGGGGGAGGAGGCTACACCTTC. Residues: CAWGTGGGGYTF.

The rearrangement links TRBV5-1 to TRBJ1-2; 8 positions match TRBD1. The V gene's germline CDR1 is SGHRS and CDR2 YFSETQ. The CDR3 sequence is 18 residues long. V trimming: 4 bases; J trimming: 3 bases; junction bases outside the gene matches: 17. DNA of the CDR3: TGCGCCAGCAGCCGCCCTAGGGACAGGAGAGGACTGCACTATGGCTACACCTTC. It is translated as CASSRPRDRRGLHYGYTF.

The chain carries TRBV19 and TRBJ2-1, with D tentatively TRBD1 (5 bases). With 6 bases removed from V and 10 bases from J, the gap between germline ends came to 10 bases. This CDR3 has 11 residues. Germline CDR1 is LNHDA and CDR2 is SQIVND (reference sequence). The CDR3 reads CASSTGREQFF. The CDR3 nucleotides are TGTGCCAGTAGCACAGGACGGGAGCAGTTCTTC.

This clone was seen once. This chain uses TRBV18 with TRBJ1-6; 7 bases are a match to TRBD1. The length of the CDR3 is 15 residues. Trimming removed 3 bases from V and 8 bases from J; junction bases left unmatched: 7. Germline assignment: CDR1 KGHSH and CDR2 LQKENI. The CDR3: CASSPRQGSDSPLHF. The CDR3 coding sequence is TGTGCCAGCTCACCCCGACAGGGTTCGGATTCACCCCTCCACTTT.

This clone appeared once. This rearrangement joins TRBV19 to TRBJ2-5, with 10 bases matching TRBD2. Germline V CDR1 and CDR2: LNHDA, SQIVND (reference sequence). Trimming cost V 3 bases and J 5 bases; bases outside gene matches: 9. The length of the CDR3 is 16 residues. CDR3 bases: TGTGCCAGTAGTATCGTGGCTAGCGGGGGACAGGAGACCCAGTACTTC. Protein sequence: CASSIVASGGQETQYF.

Only one count was recorded for this clone. The chain combines TRBV25-1 with TRBJ1-2; a weak D match, TRBD1 (5 bases). Germline V gene lookup returns CDR1 MGHDK and CDR2 SYGVNS. This CDR3 spans 14 amino acids. V was cut by 4 bases and J by 0 bases, with 9 bases left in between. The CDR3 loop is CASSVDSSNYGYTF. The CDR3 region has the DNA TGTGCCAGCAGTGTCGACAGTTCTAACTATGGCTACACCTTC.

This chain links TRBV6-1 with TRBJ2-1; TRBD1 might be the D (6 bases). Per germline, CDR1 MNHNS and CDR2 SASEGT. This CDR3 is 16 amino acids long. V was shortened by 1 base and J by 5 bases, with 15 bases between the two germline ends. The CDR3 bases are TGTGCCAGCAGTGAAGGAGTGGGCAGGGGCCACAATGAGCAGTTCTTC. Residues: CASSEGVGRGHNEQFF.

The genes are TRBV9 and TRBJ2-3; weak D call: TRBD2 (5 bases). This CDR3 comprises 13 residues. CDR1 is SGDLS and CDR2 is YYNGEE in the germline V gene. Trimming took off 9 bases at V and 5 bases at J, with 16 bases between the two ends. CDR3 protein: CATSTGYQDTQYF. The CDR3 nucleotides are TGTGCCACGTCAACGGGGTATCAAGATACGCAGTATTTT. Full variable domain (missing parts from reference TRBV9 and TRBJ2-3): DSGVTQTPKHLITATGQRVTLRCSPRSGDLSVYWYQQSLDQGLQFLIQYYNGEERAKGNILERFSAQQFPDLHSELNLSSLELGDSALYFCATSTGYQDTQYFGPGTRLTVL.

The V call is TRBV7-2, the J call TRBJ1-6, with D possibly matching TRBD1 (5 bases). CDR1 and CDR2 (germline): SGHTA, FQGNSA. The CDR3 runs to 19 residues. The V and J ends lost 1 base and 0 bases respectively, with 16 bases between them. CDR3 bases: TGTGCCAGCAGCTTAGGTAGAGGGGCGACTAGCTCCTATAATTCACCCCTCCACTTT. This codes for CASSLGRGATSSYNSPLHF.

This clone has just a few counts. The chain employs TRBV11-2 and TRBJ2-7; a possible D gene is TRBD2 (6 bases). V dropped 4 bases and J dropped 5 bases, with 9 bases sitting between them. Germline CDR1 SGHAT, CDR2 FQNNGV. The CDR3 covers 12 residues. The CDR3 nucleotides are TGTGCCAGCAGCTCCGGGAGTCACGAGCAGTACTTC. Its protein product is CASSSGSHEQYF.

The rearrangement links TRBV7-8 to TRBJ2-7, with D perhaps TRBD2 (6 bases). V was cut by 1 base and J by 3 bases, with 16 bases left in between. Looked up from germline, CDR1 is SGHVS and CDR2 is FQNEAQ. The CDR3 totals 16 residues. Here the CDR3 reads CASSLVGGAEGYEQYF. CDR3 bases: TGTGCCAGCAGCTTAGTTGGGGGAGCGGAGGGCTACGAGCAGTACTTC. The variable domain in full, with the rest retrieved from reference TRBV7-8 and TRBJ2-7, is GAGVSQSPRYKVAKRGQDVALRCDPISGHVSLFWYQQALGQGPEFLTYFQNEAQLDKSGLPSDRFFAERPEGSVSTLKIQRTQQEDSAVYLCASSLVGGAEGYEQYFGPGTRLTVT.